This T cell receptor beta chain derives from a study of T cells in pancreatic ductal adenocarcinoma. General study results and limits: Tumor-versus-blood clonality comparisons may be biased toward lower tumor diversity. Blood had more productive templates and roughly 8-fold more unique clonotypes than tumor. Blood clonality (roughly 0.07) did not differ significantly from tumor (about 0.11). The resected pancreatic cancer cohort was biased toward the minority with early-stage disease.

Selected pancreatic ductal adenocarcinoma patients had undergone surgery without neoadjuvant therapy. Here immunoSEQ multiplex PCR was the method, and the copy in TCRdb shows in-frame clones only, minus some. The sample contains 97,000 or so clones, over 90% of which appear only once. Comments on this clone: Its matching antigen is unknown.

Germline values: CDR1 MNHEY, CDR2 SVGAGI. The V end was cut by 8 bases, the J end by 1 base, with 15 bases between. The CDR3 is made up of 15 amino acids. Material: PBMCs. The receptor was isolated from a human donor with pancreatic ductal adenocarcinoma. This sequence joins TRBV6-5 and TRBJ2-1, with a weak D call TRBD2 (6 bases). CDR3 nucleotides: TGTGCCAGCGCCGCCGGGAGCGGATCCTACAATGAGCAGTTCTTC. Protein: CASAAGSGSYNEQFF.